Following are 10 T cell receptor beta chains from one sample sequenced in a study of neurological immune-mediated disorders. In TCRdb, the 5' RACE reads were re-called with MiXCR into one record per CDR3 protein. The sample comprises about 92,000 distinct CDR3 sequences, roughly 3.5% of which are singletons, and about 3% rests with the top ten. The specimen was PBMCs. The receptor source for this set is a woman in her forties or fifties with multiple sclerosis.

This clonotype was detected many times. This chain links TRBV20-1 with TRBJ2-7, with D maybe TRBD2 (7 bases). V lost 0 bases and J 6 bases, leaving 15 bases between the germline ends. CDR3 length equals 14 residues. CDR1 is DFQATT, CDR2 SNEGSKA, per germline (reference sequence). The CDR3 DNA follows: TGCAGTGCTAGAGACACTAGGGGGGGCGGCGAGCAGTACTTC. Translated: CSARDTRGGGEQYF.

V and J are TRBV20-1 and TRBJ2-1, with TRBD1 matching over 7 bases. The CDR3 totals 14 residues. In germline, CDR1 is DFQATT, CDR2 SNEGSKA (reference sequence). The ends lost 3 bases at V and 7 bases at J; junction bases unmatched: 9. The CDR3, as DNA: TGCAGTGCTAGCAGGACAGGAGAAAAGAATGAGCAGTTCTTC. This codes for CSASRTGEKNEQFF.

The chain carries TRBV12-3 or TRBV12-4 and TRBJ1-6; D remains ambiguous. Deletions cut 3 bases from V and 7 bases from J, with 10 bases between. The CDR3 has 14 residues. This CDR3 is CASSFGQINSPLHF. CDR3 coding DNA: TGTGCCAGCAGTTTTGGCCAGATCAATTCACCCCTCCACTTT.

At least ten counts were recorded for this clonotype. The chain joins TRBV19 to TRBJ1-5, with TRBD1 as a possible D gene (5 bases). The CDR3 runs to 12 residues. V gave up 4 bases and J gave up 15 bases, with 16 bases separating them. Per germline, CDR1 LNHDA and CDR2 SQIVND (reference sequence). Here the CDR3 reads CASSTSGQGWHF. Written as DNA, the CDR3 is TGTGCCAGTAGTACCTCCGGACAAGGTTGGCATTTT.

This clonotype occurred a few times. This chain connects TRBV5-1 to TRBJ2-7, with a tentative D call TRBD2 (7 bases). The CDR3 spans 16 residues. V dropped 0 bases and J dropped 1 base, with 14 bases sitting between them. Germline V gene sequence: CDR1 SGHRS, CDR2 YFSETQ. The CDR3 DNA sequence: TGCGCCAGCAGCTTGGGAGGGCGGGGGCCATCCTACGAGCAGTACTTC. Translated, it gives CASSLGGRGPSYEQYF.

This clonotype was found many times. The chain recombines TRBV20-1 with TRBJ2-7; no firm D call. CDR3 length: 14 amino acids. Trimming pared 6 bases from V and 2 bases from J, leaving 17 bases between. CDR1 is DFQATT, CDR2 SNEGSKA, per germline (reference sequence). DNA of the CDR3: TGCAGTGCCGTCTACGGTATACCACCCTACGAGCAGTACTTC. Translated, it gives CSAVYGIPPYEQYF.

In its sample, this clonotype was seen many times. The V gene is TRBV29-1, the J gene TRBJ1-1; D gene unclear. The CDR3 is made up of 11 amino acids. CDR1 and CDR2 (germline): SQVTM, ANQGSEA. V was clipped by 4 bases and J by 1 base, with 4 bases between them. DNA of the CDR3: TGCAGCGTTGTAGGGAACACTGAAGCTTTCTTT. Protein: CSVVGNTEAFF.

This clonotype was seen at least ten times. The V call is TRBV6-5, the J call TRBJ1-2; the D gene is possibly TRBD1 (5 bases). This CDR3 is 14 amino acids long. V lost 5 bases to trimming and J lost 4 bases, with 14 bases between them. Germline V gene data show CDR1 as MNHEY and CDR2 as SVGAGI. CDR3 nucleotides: TGTGCCAGCAGTGACGGACACAACGCCTATGGCTACACCTTC. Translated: CASSDGHNAYGYTF.

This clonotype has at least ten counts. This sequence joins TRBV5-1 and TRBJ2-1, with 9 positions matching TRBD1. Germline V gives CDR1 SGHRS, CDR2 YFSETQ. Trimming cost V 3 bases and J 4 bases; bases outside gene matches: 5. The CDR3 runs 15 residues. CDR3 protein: CASSSGTGLYNEQFF. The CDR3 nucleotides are TGCGCCAGCAGCTCCGGGACAGGGCTGTACAATGAGCAGTTCTTC.

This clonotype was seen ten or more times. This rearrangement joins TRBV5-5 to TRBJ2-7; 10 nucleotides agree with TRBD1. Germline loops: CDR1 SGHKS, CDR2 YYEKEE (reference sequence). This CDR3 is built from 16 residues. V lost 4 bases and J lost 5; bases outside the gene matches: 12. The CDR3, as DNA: TGTGCCAGCAGCGAATTACCGGGACAGGGGTCTAACGAGCAGTACTTC. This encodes CASSELPGQGSNEQYF. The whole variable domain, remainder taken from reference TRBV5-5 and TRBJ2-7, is DAGVTQSPTHLIKTRGQQVTLRCSPISGHKSVSWYQQVLGQGPQFIFQYYEKEERGRGNFPDRFSARQFPNYSSELNVNALLLGDSALYLCASSELPGQGSNEQYFGPGTRLTVT.